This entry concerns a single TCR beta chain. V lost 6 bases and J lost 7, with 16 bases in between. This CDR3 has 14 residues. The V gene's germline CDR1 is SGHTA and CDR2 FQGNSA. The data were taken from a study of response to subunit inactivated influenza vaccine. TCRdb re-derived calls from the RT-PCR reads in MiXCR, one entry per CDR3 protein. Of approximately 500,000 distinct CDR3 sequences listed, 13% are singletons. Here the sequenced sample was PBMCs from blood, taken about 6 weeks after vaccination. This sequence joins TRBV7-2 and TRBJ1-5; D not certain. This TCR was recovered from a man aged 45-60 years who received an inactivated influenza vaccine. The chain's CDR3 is CASSYRSGHQPQHF. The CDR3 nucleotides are TGTGCCAGCAGTTACCGCAGCGGGCACCAGCCCCAGCATTTT.